These T cell receptor beta chains were read from a single sample in a study of OX40 agonist ivuxolimab in advanced cancers. The protocol was immunoSEQ multiplex PCR, while the TCRdb copy is restricted to in-frame clones and leaves out a portion. This sample has nearly 60,000 clones, with approximately 88% found just once. The starting material was CD4+ or CD8+ T cells sorted from blood, obtained in a trial of the OX40 agonist ivuxolimab. The receptors derive from an adult with an advanced solid tumor such as melanoma, head and neck, liver or kidney cancer. Each CDR3 is given with its conserved first and last residue. The D gene is left open where the match is weak. Clone size, where shown, is once, few, many, or a class for clones that have expanded.

CDR3aa,CDR3nt,v_gene,j_gene,len,d_gene,abundance
CASSLGTVPEQFF,TGTGCCAGCAGTTTGGGGACAGTTCCTGAGCAGTTCTTC,TRBV6-5,TRBJ2-1,13,TRBD1,-
CASSLAPVRANEQFF,TGTGCCAGCAGCTTAGCGCCTGTCCGGGCTAATGAGCAGTTCTTC,TRBV7-8,TRBJ2-1,15,-,-
CASSLDPPPGEQYF,TGTGCCAGCAGCTTAGATCCCCCGCCGGGCGAGCAGTACTTC,TRBV7-2,TRBJ2-7,14,-,-
CASSLAGGSYNEQFF,TGTGCCAGCAGCTTAGCGGGAGGCTCCTACAATGAGCAGTTCTTC,TRBV11-2,TRBJ2-1,15,TRBD2,-
CASSFGYRGLFTEAFF,TGTGCCAGCAGTTTCGGGTATCGGGGGCTATTCACTGAAGCTTTCTTT,TRBV28,TRBJ1-1,16,-,-
CASSFRQPGHHYEQYF,TGTGCCAGCAGTTTTCGTCAACCGGGACACCACTACGAGCAGTACTTC,TRBV28,TRBJ2-7,16,-,-
CASRMTEVGEQFF,TGTGCCAGCAGGATGACAGAAGTGGGTGAGCAGTTCTTC,TRBV28,TRBJ2-1,13,-,-
CAWSFGPNEKLFF,TGTGCCTGGAGCTTTGGACCCAATGAAAAACTGTTTTTT,TRBV30,TRBJ1-4,13,-,-
CAWSGNREETQYF,TGTGCCTGGAGTGGGAACAGGGAAGAGACCCAGTACTTC,TRBV30,TRBJ2-5,13,-,-
CAIQGNEKLFF,TGTGCCATCCAGGGGAATGAAAAACTGTTTTTT,TRBV28,TRBJ1-4,11,-,few
CASSLEGLAIREQYF,TGCGCCAGCAGCTTGGAGGGACTAGCGATTCGCGAGCAGTACTTC,TRBV5-1,TRBJ2-7,15,TRBD2,-